The 30 T cell receptor beta chains reported below all come from one sample, sequenced in a study of T cell responses to AZD1222 COVID-19 vaccine. The data were produced by immunoSEQ multiplex PCR, yet TCRdb's version contains in-frame clones alone and is incomplete. The sample includes 75,000 to 95,000 clones, around 93% of them seen just once. This specimen consisted of peripheral blood, obtained 28 days after the second AZD1222 dose. These TCRs come from an adult who received the AZD1222 COVID-19 vaccine.

The chain recombines TRBV19 with TRBJ1-5, with 7 nucleotides matching TRBD1. Germline V lookup: CDR1 LNHDA, CDR2 SQIVND (reference sequence). J gave up 1 base and V 9 bases, and 6 bases lay outside the gene matches. This CDR3 region has 14 residues. The CDR3 region is CASRRTGSNQPQHF. In nucleotides, the CDR3 is TGTGCCAGCCGACGGACAGGCAGCAATCAGCCCCAGCATTTT.

This chain uses TRBV2 with TRBJ2-7, with D possibly matching TRBD1 (6 bases). From germline, CDR1 is SNHLY and CDR2 FYNNEI. V shed 1 base and J shed 2 bases, with 6 bases lying between them. The CDR3 has 13 amino acids. The CDR3, as DNA: TGTGCCAGCAGTGAAGACAGGGCCTACGAGCAGTACTTC. It encodes CASSEDRAYEQYF. The variable domain in full, completed from reference TRBV2 and TRBJ2-7, reads EPEVTQTPSHQVTQMGQEVILRCVPISNHLYFYWYRQILGQKVEFLVSFYNNEISEKSEIFDDQFSVERPDGSNFTLKIRSTKLEDSAMYFCASSEDRAYEQYFGPGTRLTVT.

The chain recombines TRBV18 with TRBJ1-4; TRBD1 agrees at 8 bases. There are 14 residues in the CDR3. V trimming: 2 bases; J trimming: 5 bases; junction bases outside the gene matches: 1. The germline V gene has CDR1 KGHSH and CDR2 LQKENI. The CDR3 coding sequence is TGTGCCAGCTCACCAGGACAGGGCAATGAAAAACTGTTTTTT. It specifies CASSPGQGNEKLFF.

The chain has TRBV10-3 and TRBJ2-1; TRBD2 is a possible D gene (5 bases). V was cut by 11 bases and J by 6 bases, with 8 bases left in between. The CDR3 spans 10 residues. Germline V gene data show CDR1 as ENHRY and CDR2 as SYGVKD. The CDR3 DNA follows: TGTGCCGCGGGCCGCAATGAGCAGTTCTTC. Protein sequence: CAAGRNEQFF.

The chain recombines TRBV28 with TRBJ1-2, with no clear D. The V end was cut by 6 bases, the J end by 12 bases, with 26 bases between. The germline V gene has CDR1 MDHEN and CDR2 SYDVKM. The CDR3 loop spans 15 amino acids. CDR3 bases: TGTGCCAGCAGCCAACTGGACGGATACCTACTGAACGACACCTTC. This codes for CASSQLDGYLLNDTF.

The chain is built from TRBV25-1 and TRBJ1-1; tentative D call: TRBD1 (5 bases). V was cut by 1 base and J by 5 bases, with 8 bases left in between. This CDR3 comprises 13 residues. Germline CDR1 MGHDK, CDR2 SYGVNS. The DNA of the CDR3 is TGTGCCAGCAGTGAATTTGGGGGAACTGAAGCTTTCTTT. Translated, it gives CASSEFGGTEAFF.

J is TRBJ2-7 and V is TRBV5-6; the match to TRBD1 covers 8 bases. The CDR3 has 14 residues. The V gene end was trimmed by 4 bases and the J gene end by 3 bases; junction bases not matched to a gene: 6. The germline CDR1 and CDR2 sequences are SGHDT and YYEEEE. In nucleotides, the CDR3 is TGTGCCAGCAGCCAGACAGGGGCCTACTACGAGCAGTACTTC. It encodes CASSQTGAYYEQYF.

The chain joins TRBV5-1 to TRBJ1-2; TRBD1 is a possible D gene (5 bases). Germline V gene sequence: CDR1 SGHRS, CDR2 YFSETQ. The V gene lost 4 bases and the J gene lost 1 base, with 11 bases spanning the gap. The CDR3 runs 14 residues. As DNA, the CDR3 is TGCGCCAGCAGCAGTCGGGACTTTAACTATGGCTACACCTTC. It translates to CASSSRDFNYGYTF.

The genes are TRBV27 and TRBJ1-5; D is perhaps TRBD1 (6 bases). Trimming pared 11 bases from V and 8 bases from J, leaving 46 bases between. This CDR3 has 22 residues. Germline loops: CDR1 MNHEY, CDR2 SMNVEV (reference sequence). In DNA, the CDR3 is TGTGCCGATGGGGGCGATGGGTGTACCATTGACGCAGATACCCCAAAGGGGGAGCCCCAGCATTTT. It encodes CADGGDGCTIDADTPKGEPQHF.

This clone was observed once. The chain employs TRBV27 and TRBJ1-2; TRBD1 is a possible D gene (5 bases). Deletions cut 5 bases from V and 4 bases from J, with 17 bases between. The CDR3 is 15 amino acids. Germline CDR1 MNHEY, CDR2 SMNVEV (reference sequence). The CDR3 here is CASSKNLQGSYGYTF. DNA for the CDR3: TGTGCCAGCAGTAAAAACCTCCAGGGTTCCTATGGCTACACCTTC.

J is TRBJ1-2 and V is TRBV2; 8 nucleotides agree with TRBD1. The CDR3 has 14 residues. J was trimmed by 4 bases and V by 4 bases; bases with no gene match: 5. CDR1 is SNHLY, CDR2 FYNNEI, per germline. The CDR3 sequence: CASSARQGIYGYTF. The CDR3 DNA sequence: TGTGCCAGCAGTGCCCGACAGGGGATCTATGGCTACACCTTC.

The chain is built from TRBV6-5 and TRBJ2-4; no firm D call. V lost 7 bases, J lost 5 bases, and 12 bases lay in between. The CDR3 loop spans 13 amino acids. Germline CDR1 reads MNHEY; CDR2 reads SVGAGI. CDR3 region: CASTPSRQNIQYF. In DNA form, the CDR3 reads TGTGCCAGCACCCCCAGCCGTCAAAACATTCAGTACTTC.

This chain uses TRBV29-1 with TRBJ1-2; a possible D gene is TRBD1 (5 bases). Germline V gene lookup returns CDR1 SQVTM and CDR2 ANQGSEA. The CDR3 sequence is 15 residues long. Trimming pared 6 bases from V and 5 bases from J, leaving 22 bases between. CDR3 DNA: TGCAGCGTGTCGGGAGGGGTCGAGGGCTTTTATGGCTACACCTTC. The encoded protein is CSVSGGVEGFYGYTF.

The V call is TRBV27, the J call TRBJ1-1, with unresolved D. The germline gives CDR1 MNHEY, CDR2 SMNVEV (reference sequence). Trimming stripped 0 bases from V and 2 bases from J, with 7 bases between. This CDR3 is built from 14 residues. The CDR3 protein is CASSLSGSNTEAFF. The CDR3 nucleotides read TGTGCCAGCAGTTTATCGGGCAGTAACACTGAAGCTTTCTTT.

This chain joins TRBV27 and TRBJ2-1; 8 positions match TRBD1. The CDR3 has 15 amino acids. With 4 bases clipped from V and 7 bases from J, the junction kept 9 bases outside the gene matches. Per the germline V gene, CDR1 is MNHEY and CDR2 is SMNVEV (reference sequence). The CDR3 region has the DNA TGTGCCAGCAGTTCCGACAGGGGAGTAACAAATGAGCAGTTCTTC. The encoded protein is CASSSDRGVTNEQFF.

This chain links TRBV9 with TRBJ2-7; 9 bases fit TRBD2. This CDR3 spans 14 amino acids. J was trimmed by 7 bases and V by 5 bases; bases with no gene match: 10. The germline CDR1 and CDR2 sequences are SGDLS and YYNGEE. The CDR3 nucleotides are TGTGCCAGCAGTGTTTCCGGGACTAGCAAAGAGCAGTACTTC. It codes for CASSVSGTSKEQYF.

The gene calls are TRBV28 and TRBJ1-2, with D tentatively TRBD1 (5 bases). Trimming removed 7 bases from V and 5 bases from J, with 14 bases in between. The CDR3 has 13 residues. Per germline, CDR1 MDHEN and CDR2 SYDVKM. CDR3 coding DNA: TGTGCCAGCAACCTCGGGGCAAGTTATGGCTACACCTTC. Protein: CASNLGASYGYTF.

The genes are TRBV27 and TRBJ2-3, with D hard to call. This CDR3 has 14 amino acids. Germline loops: CDR1 MNHEY, CDR2 SMNVEV (reference sequence). Trimming took off 5 bases at V and 0 bases at J, with 9 bases between the two ends. For the CDR3, the DNA is TGTGCCAGCAGTCCATCGACCAGCACAGATACGCAGTATTTT. The encoded protein is CASSPSTSTDTQYF.

The chain joins TRBV24-1 to TRBJ2-7; a possible D gene is TRBD2 (6 bases). The CDR3 has 13 residues. CDR1 and CDR2 (germline): KGHDR, SFDVKD. V was clipped by 0 bases and J by 6 bases, with 8 bases between them. The CDR3 is CATSDLPGGEQYF. In DNA, the CDR3 is TGTGCCACCAGTGATTTGCCCGGGGGCGAGCAGTACTTC.

The chain couples TRBV7-8 to TRBJ2-2, with 9 bases fitting TRBD1. The CDR3 consists of 17 residues. Germline CDR1 and CDR2: SGHVS and FQNEAQ. The ends lost 4 bases at V and 4 bases at J; junction bases unmatched: 10. The CDR3 sequence is CASSSVLGQGSTGELFF. CDR3 in DNA: TGTGCCAGCAGCTCAGTCCTCGGACAGGGGTCCACCGGGGAGCTGTTTTTT.

CDR3 region: CASSRGGLDTEAFF. The CDR3, as DNA: TGTGCCAGCAGCCGGGGGGGCTTGGACACTGAAGCTTTCTTT. The chain joins TRBV7-3 to TRBJ1-1; tentatively, D is TRBD1 (6 bases). CDR3 size: 14 residues. V was trimmed by 5 bases and J by 3 bases, leaving 13 bases between them. The germline CDR1 and CDR2 sequences are SGHTA and FQGTGA.

The rearrangement joins TRBV2 to TRBJ2-1; D gene ambiguous. The V gene's germline CDR1 is SNHLY and CDR2 FYNNEI. The length of the CDR3 is 15 residues. Trimming took 3 bases from V and 8 from J, leaving 17 bases between them. This CDR3 is CASSDSTSIGDEQFF. In nucleotides, the CDR3 is TGTGCCAGCAGTGACTCGACCAGTATTGGCGATGAGCAGTTCTTC.

CDR3: CASREERSGANVLTF. In nucleotides, the CDR3 is TGTGCCAGCAGGGAGGAGCGCTCTGGGGCCAACGTCCTGACTTTC. The chain uses TRBV2 and TRBJ2-6; tentatively, D is TRBD2 (5 bases). V was pared by 6 bases and J by 0 bases, with 9 bases between. The V gene's germline CDR1 is SNHLY and CDR2 FYNNEI. This CDR3 comprises 15 residues.

The chain links TRBV6-1 to TRBJ2-7; 10 bases are shared with TRBD2. Trimming took 1 base from V and 3 from J; bases not matched to a gene: 9. The CDR3 spans 17 residues. Germline V gene lookup returns CDR1 MNHNS and CDR2 SASEGT. In DNA form, the CDR3 reads TGTGCCAGCAGTGAAGGACGACTAGCGGGTCTTAACTACGAGCAGTACTTC. This sequence encodes CASSEGRLAGLNYEQYF.

The chain is built from TRBV5-1 and TRBJ2-7; a possible D gene is TRBD2 (6 bases). The V end lost 5 bases, the J end lost 0 bases, and 18 bases lay between the germline ends. CDR3 size: 16 residues. The V gene's germline CDR1 is SGHRS and CDR2 YFSETQ. The CDR3 loop is CASSSPSSGYSYEQYF. CDR3 sequence (DNA): TGCGCCAGCAGTTCCCCGTCAAGCGGGTACTCCTACGAGCAGTACTTC.

J is TRBJ2-7 and V is TRBV28; possible D gene TRBD1, 6 bases. V lost 7 bases to trimming and J lost 2 bases, with 18 bases between them. Per the germline V gene, CDR1 is MDHEN and CDR2 is SYDVKM. The CDR3 loop spans 15 amino acids. The CDR3 protein is CASNSQGIPTYEQYF. CDR3 nucleotide sequence: TGTGCCAGCAATTCTCAGGGGATACCTACCTACGAGCAGTACTTC.

V gene TRBV9 combines with J gene TRBJ2-2; no clear D. The CDR3 has 11 residues. The ends were cut back, 1 base at V and 6 bases at J, with 1 base in the middle. CDR1 and CDR2 (germline): SGDLS, YYNGEE. CDR3 region: CASSVSGELFF. CDR3 bases: TGTGCCAGCAGCGTATCCGGGGAGCTGTTTTTT.

V is TRBV5-5 and J is TRBJ2-7; unclear D gene. Germline V CDR1 and CDR2: SGHKS, YYEKEE (reference sequence). Trimming stripped 0 bases from V and 3 bases from J, with 10 bases between. The CDR3 runs to 14 residues. The CDR3 DNA follows: TGTGCCAGCAGCTTGGAATATGGGGTCTACGAGCAGTACTTC. Translation: CASSLEYGVYEQYF.

The J gene is TRBJ1-2, the V gene TRBV28; TRBD1 matches at 12 bases. CDR3 length: 15 amino acids. CDR1 is MDHEN and CDR2 is SYDVKM in the germline V gene. The V gene end was trimmed by 2 bases and the J gene end by 8 bases; junction bases not matched to a gene: 6. CDR3 nucleotide sequence: TGTGCCAGCAGTTTACGGGACAGGGGGCGAGGAGGCTACACCTTC. Its translation is CASSLRDRGRGGYTF.

This sequence joins TRBV13 and TRBJ2-7, with D perhaps given as TRBD1 or TRBD2 (6 bases each). This CDR3 contains 14 residues. V shed 5 bases and J shed 3 bases, with 14 bases lying between them. CDR1 and CDR2 from the germline V gene are PRHDT and FYEKMQ (reference sequence). CDR3 region: CASSPGAQGYEQYF. CDR3 nucleotide sequence: TGTGCCAGCAGCCCGGGGGCACAGGGCTACGAGCAGTACTTC.